This T cell receptor beta chain derives from a study of cytomegalovirus exposure and HLA in healthy donors. The study ran its PCR with 60 Vbeta and 13 Jbeta primers. Generated by immunoSEQ multiplex PCR, the TCRdb table keeps only in-frame clones and is missing some. The repertoire has around 190,000 clones, about four fifths of them found once; the top ten carry approximately 1%. This CDR3 spans 15 amino acids. Trimming cost V 5 bases and J 3 bases; bases outside gene matches: 6. Germline-derived CDR1 and CDR2 are SNHLY and FYNNEI. This chain uses TRBV2 with TRBJ1-1, with 10 bases aligning to TRBD1. The specimen was PBMCs. The clonotype originates from a woman aged 40-49 years in good health and CMV-seronegative. This CDR3 reads CASSRTTGGHTEAFF. CDR3 coding DNA: TGTGCCAGCAGTAGAACGACAGGGGGCCACACTGAAGCTTTCTTT.